This record covers a single T cell receptor beta chain. Its antigen is undetermined. Naive CD8 cells lacked CD45RO and underwent positive selection for CCR7, leaving out terminally differentiated effector memory CD45RA+ cells. The data were taken from a study of shared clonotypes between healthy human individuals. Turning to the study itself: Each donor's CD4 naive and CD4 memory cells filled three plates apiece, CD8 naive two, and CD8 memory one.

Libraries were prepared by immunoSEQ multiplex PCR; TCRdb keeps only in-frame clonotypes and omits some of them. The sample shows some 2,100,000 clones, roughly 91% of them seen only once. Points from the study as a whole: The donor pool, a small one, limited the genetic and exposure-history diversity represented.

The CDR3 spans 13 residues. Looked up from germline, CDR1 is GTSNPN and CDR2 is SVGIG (reference sequence). V lost 5 bases and J lost 8, with 18 bases in between. Sequencing was performed on naive CD8+ T cells from PBMCs. The chain is built from TRBV30 and TRBJ1-2, with unresolved D. The origin of this receptor is a man between 18 and 35 years old in good health. Some clones in this sample may be carry-over from other donors' samples. The CDR3: CAWGPDGPWGYTF. CDR3 nucleotides: TGTGCCTGGGGGCCGGACGGCCCCTGGGGCTACACCTTC.